The 16 T cell receptor beta chains below all came from one sample that was sequenced in a study of OX40 agonist ivuxolimab in advanced cancers. TCRdb's table, derived via immunoSEQ multiplex PCR, lists solely in-frame clones and lacks some. In the table there are roughly 12,000 clones, 65% to 75% of which are singletons. The sample was CD4+ or CD8+ T cells sorted from blood, taken in a trial of the OX40 agonist ivuxolimab. All receptors derive from an adult with an advanced solid tumor such as melanoma, head and neck, liver or kidney cancer.

The chain links TRBV4-1 to TRBJ1-5; D may be TRBD1 (5 bases). This CDR3 is built from 17 residues. Deletions cut 6 bases from V and 0 bases from J, with 18 bases between. In germline, CDR1 is MGHRA, CDR2 YSYEKL. CDR3 amino acids: CASSPTPGVDSNQPQHF. CDR3 sequence (DNA): TGCGCCAGCAGTCCGACCCCGGGGGTGGATAGCAATCAGCCCCAGCATTTT.

The chain combines TRBV9 with TRBJ1-1; D call uncertain. CDR3 size: 13 residues. V was cut by 2 bases and J by 5 bases, with 10 bases left in between. Germline values: CDR1 SGDLS, CDR2 YYNGEE. The CDR3 protein is CASSVSLRTEAFF. CDR3 coding DNA: TGTGCCAGCAGCGTTTCGTTGAGGACTGAAGCTTTCTTT.

This sequence joins TRBV6-6 and TRBJ2-7; TRBD1 might be the D (5 bases). CDR1 and CDR2 from the germline V gene are MNHNY and SVGAGI (reference sequence). Trimming shortened V by 0 bases and J by 2 bases, and 11 bases separated the two germline ends. This CDR3 has 15 residues. The CDR3 sequence is CASSYSEDNPYEQYF. DNA of the CDR3: TGTGCCAGCAGTTACTCAGAGGACAACCCCTACGAGCAGTACTTC.

The V and J genes are TRBV7-9 and TRBJ2-7, with D uncertain. The CDR3 totals 13 residues. The V end lost 5 bases, the J end lost 7 bases, and 15 bases lay between the germline ends. CDR1 and CDR2 from the germline V gene are SEHNR and FQNEAQ (reference sequence). CDR3 nucleotide sequence: TGTGCCAGCAGCCCACCCGTGACATGGGAGCAGTACTTC. This encodes CASSPPVTWEQYF.

This sequence joins TRBV7-9 and TRBJ2-7; possible D gene TRBD1, 5 bases. The CDR3 consists of 14 residues. The V end lost 5 bases, the J end lost 2 bases, and 13 bases lay between the germline ends. Germline values: CDR1 SEHNR, CDR2 FQNEAQ (reference sequence). Written as DNA, the CDR3 is TGTGCCAGCAGCACGGACAATCCGACCTACGAGCAGTACTTC. The encoded protein is CASSTDNPTYEQYF.

This clone came up once. The chain has TRBV5-6 and TRBJ2-7; tentative D call: TRBD2 (5 bases). Germline V CDR1 and CDR2: SGHDT, YYEEEE. V lost 0 bases and J lost 5, with 12 bases in between. CDR3 length: 14 residues. CDR3 protein: CASSLVGVQDEQYF. Here the CDR3 DNA reads TGTGCCAGCAGCTTGGTCGGGGTTCAAGACGAGCAGTACTTC.

The chain carries TRBV7-2 and TRBJ1-5, with no clear D. The CDR3 spans 14 residues. Germline V gene lookup returns CDR1 SGHTA and CDR2 FQGNSA. V was clipped by 0 bases and J by 1 base, with 4 bases between them. CDR3 nucleotides: TGTGCCAGCAGCTTAGCGTACAGCAATCAGCCCCAGCATTTT. This gives the protein CASSLAYSNQPQHF.

To note about this clone: At one end the junction does not follow the germline gene, possibly because of a read error. The J gene is TRBJ2-1, the V gene TRBV7-9, with 10 bases fitting TRBD1. The CDR3 consists of 13 residues. CDR1 is SEHNR, CDR2 FQNEAQ, per germline (reference sequence). CDR3 in amino acids: CASSPKHWDRGIF. For the CDR3, the DNA is TGTGCCAGCAGCCCCAAACACTGGGACAGGGGCATCTTC.

The chain carries TRBV27 and TRBJ2-7; D gene uncertain. The CDR3 spans 12 residues. Germline V CDR1 and CDR2: MNHEY, SMNVEV (reference sequence). Trimming pared 4 bases from V and 0 bases from J, leaving 4 bases between. CDR3 protein: CASSSGSYEQYF. DNA for the CDR3: TGTGCCAGCAGTTCAGGCTCCTACGAGCAGTACTTC.

V gene TRBV7-9 combines with J gene TRBJ1-6; perhaps TRBD1 as D (5 bases). Germline V CDR1 and CDR2: SEHNR, FQNEAQ (reference sequence). This CDR3 spans 14 amino acids. The V gene lost 1 base and the J gene lost 10 bases, with 11 bases spanning the gap. For the CDR3, the DNA is TGTGCCAGCAGCTTAGGGGGGTTATTATCACCCCTCCACTTT. It codes for CASSLGGLLSPLHF. Supplemented by reference TRBV7-9 and TRBJ1-6, the full variable domain reads DTGVSQNPRHKITKRGQNVTFRCDPISEHNRLYWYRQTLGQGPEFLTYFQNEAQLEKSRLLSDRFSAERPKGSFSTLEIQRTEQGDSAMYLCASSLGGLLSPLHFGNGTRLTVT.

The V gene is TRBV9, the J gene TRBJ1-2, with D possibly being TRBD1 (5 bases). The germline V gene has CDR1 SGDLS and CDR2 YYNGEE. Trimming cost V 0 bases and J 4 bases, with 13 bases left between them. CDR3 length equals 15 residues. As DNA, the CDR3 is TGTGCCAGCAGCGTAGAGCCAGGGACCCTCTATGGCTACACCTTC. It translates to CASSVEPGTLYGYTF.

V gene TRBV12-5 combines with J gene TRBJ1-1; D is uncertain. CDR3 length: 13 amino acids. Per the germline V gene, CDR1 is LGHNT and CDR2 is FRNRAP. V shed 2 bases and J shed 6 bases, with 10 bases lying between them. The CDR3 loop is CASGLYPGAEAFF. For the CDR3, the DNA is TGTGCTAGTGGTTTGTACCCAGGCGCTGAAGCTTTCTTT.

The V call is TRBV15, the J call TRBJ2-5; D assignment may be TRBD1 or TRBD2 (6 bases each). CDR3 length equals 15 residues. Per the germline V gene, CDR1 is LNHNV and CDR2 is YYDKDF (reference sequence). V lost 0 bases, J lost 7 bases, and 15 bases lay in between. The CDR3 DNA is TGTGCCACCAGCAGAGACGGGGGCGCGGCGGGGACCCAGTACTTC. It is translated as CATSRDGGAAGTQYF.

The chain joins TRBV9 to TRBJ2-1; 15 bases map to TRBD2. This CDR3 has 15 residues. Germline CDR1 and CDR2: SGDLS and YYNGEE. V dropped 3 bases and J dropped 9; count of bases not matched to a gene: 4. The CDR3 nucleotides are TGTGCCAGCAGCGGGTGGACTAGCGGGAGGGCTGAGCAGTTCTTC. Translated: CASSGWTSGRAEQFF.

V gene TRBV7-2 combines with J gene TRBJ2-5, with TRBD2 identical over 7 bases. The CDR3 length is 14 residues. Germline V gene lookup returns CDR1 SGHTA and CDR2 FQGNSA. Unmatched junction bases numbered 3, after V lost 1 base and J lost 4 bases. The CDR3 DNA sequence: TGTGCCAGCAGCTTAGGGCCGGGGGGAGAGACCCAGTACTTC. Residues: CASSLGPGGETQYF.

V is TRBV25-1 and J is TRBJ1-2; 9 bases match TRBD1. CDR3 length equals 17 residues. Trimming at V came to 2 bases and at J to 3 bases, leaving 10 bases not matched to a gene. Germline loops: CDR1 MGHDK, CDR2 SYGVNS. The CDR3 sequence is CASSEPKEDRGYYGYTF. In DNA form, the CDR3 reads TGTGCCAGCAGTGAACCAAAAGAAGACAGGGGGTACTATGGCTACACCTTC.